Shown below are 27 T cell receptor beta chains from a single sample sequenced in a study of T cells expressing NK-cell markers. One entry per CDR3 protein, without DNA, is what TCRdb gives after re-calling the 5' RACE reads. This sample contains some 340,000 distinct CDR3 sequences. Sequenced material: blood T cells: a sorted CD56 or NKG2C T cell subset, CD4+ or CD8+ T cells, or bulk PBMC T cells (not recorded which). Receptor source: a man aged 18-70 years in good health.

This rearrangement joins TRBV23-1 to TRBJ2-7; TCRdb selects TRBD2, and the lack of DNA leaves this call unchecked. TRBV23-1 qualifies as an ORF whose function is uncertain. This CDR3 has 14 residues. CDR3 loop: CASSQPSGSYEQYF.

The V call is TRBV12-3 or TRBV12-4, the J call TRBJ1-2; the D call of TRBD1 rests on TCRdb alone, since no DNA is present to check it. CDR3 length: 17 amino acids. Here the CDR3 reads CASSPETGTATIYGYTF.

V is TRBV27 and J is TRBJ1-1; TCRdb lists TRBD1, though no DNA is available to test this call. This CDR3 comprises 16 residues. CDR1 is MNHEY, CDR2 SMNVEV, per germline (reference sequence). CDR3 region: CASRPGQGRMNTEAFF.

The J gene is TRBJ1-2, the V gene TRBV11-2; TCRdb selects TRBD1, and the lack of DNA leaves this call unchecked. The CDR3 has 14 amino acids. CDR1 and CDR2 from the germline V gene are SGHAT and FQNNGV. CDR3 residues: CASSKGARSYGYTF.

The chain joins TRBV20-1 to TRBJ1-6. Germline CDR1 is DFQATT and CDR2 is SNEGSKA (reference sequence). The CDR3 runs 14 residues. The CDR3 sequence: CSARDGREIGSLHF.

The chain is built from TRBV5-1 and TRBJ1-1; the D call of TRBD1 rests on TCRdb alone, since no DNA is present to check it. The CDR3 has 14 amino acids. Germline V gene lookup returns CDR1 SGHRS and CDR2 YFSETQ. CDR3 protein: CASGPEGIYTEAFF.

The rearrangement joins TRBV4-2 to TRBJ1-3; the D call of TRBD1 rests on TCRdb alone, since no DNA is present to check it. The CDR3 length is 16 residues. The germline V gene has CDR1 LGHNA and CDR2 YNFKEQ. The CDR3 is CASSQGDRVSGNTIYF.

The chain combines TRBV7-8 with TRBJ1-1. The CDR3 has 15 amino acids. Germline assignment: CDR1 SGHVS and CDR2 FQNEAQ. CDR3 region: CASSLREGARGEAFF.

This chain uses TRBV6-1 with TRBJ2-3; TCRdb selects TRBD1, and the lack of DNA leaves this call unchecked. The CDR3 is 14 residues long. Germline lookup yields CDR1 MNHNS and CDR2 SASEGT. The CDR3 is CASSLGAHTDTQYF.

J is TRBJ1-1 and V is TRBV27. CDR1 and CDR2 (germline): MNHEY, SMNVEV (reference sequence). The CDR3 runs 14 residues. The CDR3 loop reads CASSSPNVNTEAFF.

The CDR3 reads CSVDTRAYNEQFF. The chain has TRBV29-1 and TRBJ2-1. The length of the CDR3 is 13 residues. From germline, CDR1 is SQVTM and CDR2 ANQGSEA.

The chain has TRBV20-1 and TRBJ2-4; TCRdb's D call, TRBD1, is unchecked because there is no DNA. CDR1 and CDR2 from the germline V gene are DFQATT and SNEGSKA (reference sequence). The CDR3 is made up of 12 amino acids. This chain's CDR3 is CSASGQENIQYF.

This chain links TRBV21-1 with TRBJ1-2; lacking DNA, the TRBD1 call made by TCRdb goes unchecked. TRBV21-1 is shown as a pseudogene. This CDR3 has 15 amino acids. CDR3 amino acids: CASGDDRGIDYGYTF.

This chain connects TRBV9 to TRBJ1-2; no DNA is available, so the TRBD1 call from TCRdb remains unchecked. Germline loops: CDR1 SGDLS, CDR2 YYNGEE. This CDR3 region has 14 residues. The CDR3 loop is CASSPRSGGYRYTF.

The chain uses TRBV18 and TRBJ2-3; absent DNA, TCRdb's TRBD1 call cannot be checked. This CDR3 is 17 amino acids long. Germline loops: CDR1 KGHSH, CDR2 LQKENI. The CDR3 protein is CASSPVVGVVRTDTQYF.

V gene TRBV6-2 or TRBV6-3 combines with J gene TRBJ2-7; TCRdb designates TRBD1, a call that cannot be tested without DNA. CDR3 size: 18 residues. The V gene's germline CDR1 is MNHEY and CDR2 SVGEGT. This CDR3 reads CASSPLFARDRGWNEQYF.

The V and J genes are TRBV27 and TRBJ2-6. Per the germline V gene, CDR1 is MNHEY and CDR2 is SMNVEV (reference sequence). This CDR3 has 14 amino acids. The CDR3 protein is CASRGGAGANVLTF.

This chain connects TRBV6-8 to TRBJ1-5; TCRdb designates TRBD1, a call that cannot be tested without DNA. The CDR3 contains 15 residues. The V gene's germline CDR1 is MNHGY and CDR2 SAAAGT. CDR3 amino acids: CASSYPDRACQPQHF.

The CDR3 region is CASSLDGNYNSPLHF. This chain links TRBV18 with TRBJ1-6; there is no DNA to check the TCRdb D call of TRBD1. The CDR3 extends over 15 amino acids. Germline CDR1 is KGHSH and CDR2 is LQKENI.

The CDR3 sequence is CAPRRQGSSGRTDTQYF. The chain uses TRBV2 and TRBJ2-3; TCRdb selects TRBD2, and the lack of DNA leaves this call unchecked. Germline CDR1 and CDR2: SNHLY and FYNNEI. There are 17 residues in the CDR3.

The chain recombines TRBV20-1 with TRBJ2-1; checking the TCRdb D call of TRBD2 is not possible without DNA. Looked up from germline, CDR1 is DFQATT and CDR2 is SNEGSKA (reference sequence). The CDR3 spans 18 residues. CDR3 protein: CSASKRGGLSASYNEQFF.

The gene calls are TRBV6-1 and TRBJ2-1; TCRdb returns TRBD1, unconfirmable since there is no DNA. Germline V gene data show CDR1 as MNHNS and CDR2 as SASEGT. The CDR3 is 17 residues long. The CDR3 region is CASSPDPVFWKWNEQFF.

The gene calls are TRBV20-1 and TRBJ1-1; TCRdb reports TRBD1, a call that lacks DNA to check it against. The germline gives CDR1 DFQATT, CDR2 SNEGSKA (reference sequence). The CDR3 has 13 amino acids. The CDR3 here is CSASKGQVPEAFF.

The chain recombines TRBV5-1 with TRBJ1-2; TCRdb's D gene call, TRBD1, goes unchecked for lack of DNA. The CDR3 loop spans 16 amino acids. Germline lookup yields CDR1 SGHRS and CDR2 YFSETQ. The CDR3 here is CASSLTGRSYDYGYTF.

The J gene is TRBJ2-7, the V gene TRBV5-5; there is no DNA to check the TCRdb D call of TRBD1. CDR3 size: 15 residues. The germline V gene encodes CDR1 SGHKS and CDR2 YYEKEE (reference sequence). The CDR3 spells CASSLEGQSLYEQYF.

The CDR3 reads CSARGTPSHGTGGYEQYF. The V gene is TRBV20-1, the J gene TRBJ2-7; TCRdb returns TRBD1, unconfirmable since there is no DNA. Per germline, CDR1 DFQATT and CDR2 SNEGSKA (reference sequence). CDR3 size: 18 residues.

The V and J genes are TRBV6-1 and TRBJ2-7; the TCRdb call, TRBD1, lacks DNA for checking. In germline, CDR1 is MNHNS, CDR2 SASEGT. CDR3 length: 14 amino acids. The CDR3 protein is CASSEENREYEQYF.